These 25 T cell receptor beta chains were all obtained from the same sample, sequenced in a study of pediatric ulcerative colitis. The assay was immunoSEQ multiplex PCR, and TCRdb's table has in-frame clones only and misses some. Of 11,000 to 15,000 clones in the sample, about 90% are singletons; the top ten hold 0.75% to 1%. The material sequenced was blood. The receptor source for this set is a boy aged 5-17 years with moderate ulcerative colitis.

The chain links TRBV27 to TRBJ2-5; 14 bases match TRBD2. This CDR3 contains 18 residues. V lost 5 bases to trimming and J lost 5 bases; unmatched junction nucleotides: 13. The germline V gene has CDR1 MNHEY and CDR2 SMNVEV (reference sequence). The CDR3 sequence is CASSANAPGLAGDETQYF. CDR3 in DNA: TGTGCCAGCAGTGCAAATGCGCCGGGACTAGCGGGAGACGAGACCCAGTACTTC.

The gene calls are TRBV6-1 and TRBJ1-2; TRBD1 might be the D (6 bases). V lost 1 base and J 4 bases, leaving 10 bases between the germline ends. This CDR3 comprises 14 residues. CDR1 MNHNS and CDR2 SASEGT come from the germline V gene. The CDR3 region has the DNA TGTGCCAGCAGTGAAGTGGCGGGGGCCTATGGCTACACCTTC. It yields the protein CASSEVAGAYGYTF.

V gene TRBV6-1 combines with J gene TRBJ1-1; D is uncertain. CDR3 length: 15 residues. V was pared by 2 bases and J by 3 bases, with 13 bases between. Germline loops: CDR1 MNHNS, CDR2 SASEGT. CDR3 DNA: TGTGCCAGCAGTGAACCGGACCCTCGGGACACTGAAGCTTTCTTT. Its protein product is CASSEPDPRDTEAFF.

The chain couples TRBV2 to TRBJ1-4, with no clear D. Germline CDR1 reads SNHLY; CDR2 reads FYNNEI. Trimming removed 5 bases from V and 1 base from J, with 11 bases in between. This CDR3 comprises 15 residues. In DNA, the CDR3 is TGTGCCAGCAGTTCAGACACAGTAACTAATGAAAAACTGTTTTTT. Translation gives CASSSDTVTNEKLFF.

This chain uses TRBV7-7 with TRBJ2-3, with TRBD2 as a possible D gene (6 bases). The CDR3 is 16 amino acids. The V gene's germline CDR1 is SSHAT and CDR2 FNYEAQ (reference sequence). V lost 1 base and J 5 bases, leaving 16 bases between the germline ends. CDR3 nucleotides: TGTGCCAGCAGCTTAGGGGGGGACTCTCTCAGAGATACGCAGTATTTT. Amino acids: CASSLGGDSLRDTQYF.

V is TRBV19 and J is TRBJ2-1, with 8 bases lining up with TRBD1. Germline assignment: CDR1 LNHDA and CDR2 SQIVND (reference sequence). Trimming removed 8 bases from V and 7 bases from J; junction bases left unmatched: 4. The CDR3 has 12 residues. CDR3 protein: CASQTGANEQFF. DNA for the CDR3: TGTGCCAGTCAGACAGGGGCGAATGAGCAGTTCTTC. Together with reference TRBV19 and TRBJ2-1, the CDR3 gives the full variable domain: DGGITQSPKYLFRKEGQNVTLSCEQNLNHDAMYWYRQDPGQGLRLIYYSQIVNDFQKGDIAEGYSVSREKKESFPLTVTSAQKNPTAFYLCASQTGANEQFFGPGTRLTVL.

This rearrangement joins TRBV19 to TRBJ2-5; either TRBD1 or TRBD2 may supply D (6 bases each). With 1 base removed from V and 5 bases from J, the gap between germline ends came to 11 bases. This CDR3 comprises 14 residues. Germline V lookup: CDR1 LNHDA, CDR2 SQIVND (reference sequence). The CDR3 DNA reads as TGTGCCAGTAGTATAGTTGGAGGGGGGGAGACCCAGTACTTC. It specifies CASSIVGGGETQYF.

A single count supports this clone. The chain couples TRBV5-8 to TRBJ2-2; D unresolved. Trimming took off 7 bases at V and 0 bases at J, with 10 bases between the two ends. Germline loops: CDR1 SGHTS, CDR2 YDEGEE. The length of the CDR3 is 14 residues. The CDR3 loop is CASPRPPNTGELFF. CDR3 coding DNA: TGTGCCAGCCCACGGCCTCCGAACACCGGGGAGCTGTTTTTT.

V gene TRBV5-4 combines with J gene TRBJ2-3, with D unresolved. The CDR3 loop spans 14 amino acids. Trimming cost V 0 bases and J 2 bases, with 7 bases left between them. Germline CDR1 is SGHNT and CDR2 is YYREEE (reference sequence). CDR3 nucleotide sequence: TGTGCCAGCAGCTTGGGTAACCCCACAGATACGCAGTATTTT. This gives the protein CASSLGNPTDTQYF.

This clone has only a few counts. The V call is TRBV7-9, the J call TRBJ1-1; no firm D call. Germline values: CDR1 SEHNR, CDR2 FQNEAQ (reference sequence). This CDR3 has 18 amino acids. The V end lost 3 bases, the J end lost 0 bases, and 20 bases lay between the germline ends. The CDR3 coding sequence is TGTGCCAGCAGCTTTCTTTCGATCAGGACGGCCATGAACACTGAAGCTTTCTTT. It yields the protein CASSFLSIRTAMNTEAFF.

The V gene is TRBV7-9, the J gene TRBJ2-2, with 7 nucleotides matching TRBD1. Germline loops: CDR1 SEHNR, CDR2 FQNEAQ (reference sequence). CDR3 length: 13 residues. V trimming: 6 bases; J trimming: 7 bases; junction bases outside the gene matches: 5. The CDR3 coding sequence is TGTGCCAGCAGTCAACAGGGGATCGGGGAGCTGTTTTTT. Translating gives CASSQQGIGELFF.

The chain has TRBV28 and TRBJ1-5, with TRBD1 identical over 10 bases. The V segment lost 8 bases and the J segment 0 bases; nucleotides outside the gene matches: 4. Germline V gene sequence: CDR1 MDHEN, CDR2 SYDVKM. The CDR3 runs to 15 residues. CDR3 amino acids: CASSGDRGSNQPQHF. CDR3 bases: TGTGCCAGCTCGGGGGACAGGGGTAGCAATCAGCCCCAGCATTTT.

This chain connects TRBV9 to TRBJ1-3, with 11 bases aligning to TRBD1. Looked up from germline, CDR1 is SGDLS and CDR2 is YYNGEE. The V and J ends lost 4 bases and 4 bases, in that order; junction bases with no gene match: 4. The CDR3 sequence is 15 residues long. CDR3 bases: TGTGCCAGCAGCAGAGGACAGGGGGCCGGAAACACCATATATTTT. It yields the protein CASSRGQGAGNTIYF.

The chain couples TRBV30 to TRBJ2-7; D possibly corresponds to TRBD2 (5 bases). V was clipped by 0 bases and J by 4 bases, with 10 bases between them. CDR1 and CDR2 (germline): GTSNPN, SVGIG (reference sequence). There are 13 residues in the CDR3. The CDR3 loop is CAWSVGVGYEQYF. The CDR3 DNA follows: TGTGCCTGGAGTGTCGGGGTGGGTTACGAGCAGTACTTC.

The CDR3 is CASSRRDISEAFF. The DNA of the CDR3 is TGTGCCAGCTCACGCCGGGACATTTCTGAAGCTTTCTTT. The chain has TRBV18 and TRBJ1-1, with D possibly being TRBD1 (6 bases). Per the germline V gene, CDR1 is KGHSH and CDR2 is LQKENI. Trimming removed 4 bases from V and 6 bases from J, with 12 bases in between. There are 13 residues in the CDR3.

The J gene is TRBJ1-1, the V gene TRBV11-2; possibly TRBD1 for D (6 bases). The CDR3 is made up of 14 amino acids. Trimming removed 3 bases at V and 4 bases at J, with 12 bases between. Germline V CDR1 and CDR2: SGHAT, FQNNGV. Here the CDR3 reads CASSFLKGGTEAFF. CDR3 sequence (DNA): TGTGCCAGCAGCTTTCTAAAGGGGGGCACTGAAGCTTTCTTT.

The V gene is TRBV7-9, the J gene TRBJ2-2; 12 bases are shared with TRBD1. CDR1 and CDR2 (germline): SEHNR, FQNEAQ (reference sequence). The CDR3 has 17 residues. The trim removed 5 bases at V and 6 bases at J, leaving 10 bases unmatched. CDR3 DNA sequence: TGTGCCAGCAGCGACGGGACAGGGGGCGAGGTAGCCGGGGAGCTGTTTTTT. The encoded protein is CASSDGTGGEVAGELFF.

The V gene is TRBV6-5, the J gene TRBJ2-3; D is undetermined. Germline V gene sequence: CDR1 MNHEY, CDR2 SVGAGI. The CDR3 is made up of 11 amino acids. V was clipped by 1 base and J by 6 bases, with 2 bases between them. The CDR3 nucleotides read TGTGCCAGCAGTTACTTGGATACGCAGTATTTT. Translating it yields CASSYLDTQYF.

This chain connects TRBV28 to TRBJ2-1; 7 bases agree with TRBD2. The CDR3 spans 15 residues. The germline CDR1 and CDR2 sequences are MDHEN and SYDVKM. Trimming took 3 bases from V and 2 from J; bases not matched to a gene: 4. The CDR3, as DNA: TGTGCCAGCAGTTTTAAACTAGCGACCTACAATGAGCAGTTCTTC. As protein: CASSFKLATYNEQFF.

This chain uses TRBV7-9 with TRBJ2-7, with D uncertain. The CDR3 extends over 12 amino acids. Germline-derived CDR1 and CDR2 are SEHNR and FQNEAQ (reference sequence). The V gene lost 1 base and the J gene lost 6 bases, with 7 bases spanning the gap. CDR3 region: CASSLVSLEQYF. CDR3 bases: TGTGCCAGCAGCTTAGTTTCTCTCGAGCAGTACTTC.

The chain couples TRBV11-2 to TRBJ2-5; 9 nucleotides line up with TRBD2. V trimming: 3 bases; J trimming: 2 bases; junction bases outside the gene matches: 7. The CDR3 is 16 amino acids. Germline V gene data show CDR1 as SGHAT and CDR2 as FQNNGV. The DNA for the CDR3 is TGTGCCAGCAGCTTGGGAACGAGCGGGGGGCAAGAGACCCAGTACTTC. Translating gives CASSLGTSGGQETQYF. Complete variable domain (other parts from reference TRBV11-2 and TRBJ2-5): EAGVAQSPRYKIIEKRQSVAFWCNPISGHATLYWYQQILGQGPKLLIQFQNNGVVDDSQLPKDRFSAERLKGVDSTLKIQPAKLEDSAVYLCASSLGTSGGQETQYFGPGTRLLVL.

The rearrangement uses TRBV11-3 and TRBJ2-3; D unclear. The CDR3 loop spans 13 amino acids. Germline V gene lookup returns CDR1 SGHNT and CDR2 YENEEA. V shed 5 bases and J shed 3 bases, with 9 bases lying between them. CDR3 nucleotides: TGTGCCAGCAGCCTTCTACTAACAGATACGCAGTATTTT. Translated: CASSLLLTDTQYF. Supplemented by reference TRBV11-3 and TRBJ2-3, the full variable domain reads EAGVVQSPRYKIIEKKQPVAFWCNPISGHNTLYWYLQNLGQGPELLIRYENEEAVDDSQLPKDRFSAERLKGVDSTLKIQPAELGDSAVYLCASSLLLTDTQYFGPGTRLTVL.

This clone has a single count. J is TRBJ1-5 and V is TRBV5-8; D is unclear. Germline-derived CDR1 and CDR2 are SGHTS and YDEGEE. V gave up 1 base and J gave up 5 bases, with 4 bases separating them. The CDR3 loop spans 12 amino acids. Written as DNA, the CDR3 is TGTGCCAGCAGCTTGTGGGATCAGCCCCAGCATTTT. Its translation: CASSLWDQPQHF.

The genes are TRBV19 and TRBJ2-7, with 11 bases that match TRBD2. J lost 7 bases, V lost 1 base, and 15 bases had no gene match. The CDR3 is 18 amino acids. Germline V gene data show CDR1 as LNHDA and CDR2 as SQIVND (reference sequence). The CDR3 nucleotides read TGTGCCAGTAGTATAGGTCTAGCGGGAGGCTACCCTACGAGTGAGCAGTACTTC. Translated: CASSIGLAGGYPTSEQYF.

The chain is built from TRBV2 and TRBJ2-5, with 7 bases fitting TRBD2. V shed 4 bases and J 0 bases; nucleotides not matched to a gene: 5. Germline values: CDR1 SNHLY, CDR2 FYNNEI. The CDR3 spans 15 residues. Here the CDR3 reads CASSVGGSYQETQYF. DNA for the CDR3: TGTGCCAGCAGTGTTGGCGGGAGTTACCAAGAGACCCAGTACTTC. The variable domain in full, completed from reference TRBV2 and TRBJ2-5, reads EPEVTQTPSHQVTQMGQEVILRCVPISNHLYFYWYRQILGQKVEFLVSFYNNEISEKSEIFDDQFSVERPDGSNFTLKIRSTKLEDSAMYFCASSVGGSYQETQYFGPGTRLLVL.